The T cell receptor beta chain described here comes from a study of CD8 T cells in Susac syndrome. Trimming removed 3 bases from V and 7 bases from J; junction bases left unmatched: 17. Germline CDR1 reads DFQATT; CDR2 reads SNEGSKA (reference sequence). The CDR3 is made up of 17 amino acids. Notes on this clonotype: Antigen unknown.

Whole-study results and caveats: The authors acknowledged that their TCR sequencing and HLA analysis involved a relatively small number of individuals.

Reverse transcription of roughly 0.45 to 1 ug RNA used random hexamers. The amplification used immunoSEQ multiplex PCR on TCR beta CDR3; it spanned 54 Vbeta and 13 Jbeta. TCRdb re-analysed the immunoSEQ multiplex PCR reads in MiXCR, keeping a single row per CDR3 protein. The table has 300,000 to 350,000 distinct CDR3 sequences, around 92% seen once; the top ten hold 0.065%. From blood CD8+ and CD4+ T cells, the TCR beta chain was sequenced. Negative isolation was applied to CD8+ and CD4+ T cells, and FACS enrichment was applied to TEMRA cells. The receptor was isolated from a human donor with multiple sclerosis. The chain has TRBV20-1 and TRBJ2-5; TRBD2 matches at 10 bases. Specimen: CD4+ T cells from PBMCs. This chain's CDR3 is CSASPSGRALSGGTQYF. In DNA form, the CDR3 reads TGCAGTGCTAGCCCCAGCGGGAGGGCCTTGTCAGGAGGGACCCAGTACTTC.